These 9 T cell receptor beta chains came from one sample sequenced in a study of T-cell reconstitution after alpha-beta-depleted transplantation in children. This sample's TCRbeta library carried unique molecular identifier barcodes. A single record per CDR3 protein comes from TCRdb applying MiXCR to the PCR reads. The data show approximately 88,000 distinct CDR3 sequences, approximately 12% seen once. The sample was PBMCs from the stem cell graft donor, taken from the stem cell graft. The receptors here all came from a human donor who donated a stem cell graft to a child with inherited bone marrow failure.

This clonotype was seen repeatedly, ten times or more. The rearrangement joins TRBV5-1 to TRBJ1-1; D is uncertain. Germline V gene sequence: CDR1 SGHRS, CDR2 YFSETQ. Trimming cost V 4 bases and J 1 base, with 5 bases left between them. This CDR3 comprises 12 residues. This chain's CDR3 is CASSPGNTEAFF. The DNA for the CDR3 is TGCGCCAGCAGCCCGGGGAACACTGAAGCTTTCTTT.

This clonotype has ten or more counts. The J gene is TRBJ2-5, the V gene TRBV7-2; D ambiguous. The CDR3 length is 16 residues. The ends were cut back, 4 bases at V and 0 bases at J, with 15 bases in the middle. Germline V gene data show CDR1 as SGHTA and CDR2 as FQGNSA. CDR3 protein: CASSSLSLRYQETQYF. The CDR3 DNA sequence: TGTGCCAGCAGCTCCCTCTCCCTGCGGTACCAAGAGACCCAGTACTTC.

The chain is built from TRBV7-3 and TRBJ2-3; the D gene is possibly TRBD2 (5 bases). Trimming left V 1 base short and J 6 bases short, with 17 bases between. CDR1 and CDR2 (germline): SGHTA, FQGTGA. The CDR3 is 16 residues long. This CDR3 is CASSLIGGPSRDTQYF. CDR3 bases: TGTGCCAGCAGCTTAATCGGCGGGCCCTCCCGGGATACGCAGTATTTT.

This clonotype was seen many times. CDR3 amino acids: CASSLGRGRAAPLHF. The CDR3 DNA reads TGTGCCAGCAGTTTAGGACGTGGAAGGGCGGCACCCCTCCACTTT. This rearrangement joins TRBV12-3 or TRBV12-4 to TRBJ1-6; D ambiguous. V gave up 1 base and J gave up 11 bases, with 15 bases separating them. The CDR3 spans 15 residues.

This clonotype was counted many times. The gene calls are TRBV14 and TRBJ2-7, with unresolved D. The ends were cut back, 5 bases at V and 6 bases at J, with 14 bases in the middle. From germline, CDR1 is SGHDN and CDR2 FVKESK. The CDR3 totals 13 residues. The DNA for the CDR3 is TGTGCCAGCAGCTCTGGGCGTGGTGGCGAGCAGTACTTC. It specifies CASSSGRGGEQYF. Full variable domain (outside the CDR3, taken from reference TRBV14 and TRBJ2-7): EAGVTQFPSHSVIEKGQTVTLRCDPISGHDNLYWYRRVMGKEIKFLLHFVKESKQDESGMPNNRFLAERTGGTYSTLKVQPAELEDSGVYFCASSSGRGGEQYFGPGTRLTVT.

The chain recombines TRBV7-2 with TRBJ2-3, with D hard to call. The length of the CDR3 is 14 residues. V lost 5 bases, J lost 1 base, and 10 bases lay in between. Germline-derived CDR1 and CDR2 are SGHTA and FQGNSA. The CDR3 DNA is TGTGCCAGCAGCCCGGTGGTGGGCACAGATACGCAGTATTTT. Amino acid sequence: CASSPVVGTDTQYF.

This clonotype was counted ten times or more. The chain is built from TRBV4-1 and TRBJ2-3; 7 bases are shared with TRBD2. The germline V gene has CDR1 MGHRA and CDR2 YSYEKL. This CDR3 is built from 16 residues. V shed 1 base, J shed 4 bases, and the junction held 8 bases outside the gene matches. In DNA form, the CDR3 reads TGCGCCAGCAGCCAAGGCTGGGCGGGAGTATCAGATACGCAGTATTTT. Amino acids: CASSQGWAGVSDTQYF.

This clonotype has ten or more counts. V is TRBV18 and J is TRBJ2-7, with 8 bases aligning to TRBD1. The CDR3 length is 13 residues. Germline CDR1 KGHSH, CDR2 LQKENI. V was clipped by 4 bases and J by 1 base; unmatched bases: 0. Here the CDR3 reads CASSRQGSYEQYF. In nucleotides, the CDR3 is TGTGCCAGCTCACGACAGGGGTCCTACGAGCAGTACTTC.

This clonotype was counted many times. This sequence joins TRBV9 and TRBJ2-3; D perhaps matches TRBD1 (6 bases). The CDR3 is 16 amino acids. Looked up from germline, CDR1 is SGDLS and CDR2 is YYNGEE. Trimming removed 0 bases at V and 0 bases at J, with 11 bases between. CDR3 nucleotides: TGTGCCAGCAGCGTAGATACAGGGCTTAGCACAGATACGCAGTATTTT. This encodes CASSVDTGLSTDTQYF.